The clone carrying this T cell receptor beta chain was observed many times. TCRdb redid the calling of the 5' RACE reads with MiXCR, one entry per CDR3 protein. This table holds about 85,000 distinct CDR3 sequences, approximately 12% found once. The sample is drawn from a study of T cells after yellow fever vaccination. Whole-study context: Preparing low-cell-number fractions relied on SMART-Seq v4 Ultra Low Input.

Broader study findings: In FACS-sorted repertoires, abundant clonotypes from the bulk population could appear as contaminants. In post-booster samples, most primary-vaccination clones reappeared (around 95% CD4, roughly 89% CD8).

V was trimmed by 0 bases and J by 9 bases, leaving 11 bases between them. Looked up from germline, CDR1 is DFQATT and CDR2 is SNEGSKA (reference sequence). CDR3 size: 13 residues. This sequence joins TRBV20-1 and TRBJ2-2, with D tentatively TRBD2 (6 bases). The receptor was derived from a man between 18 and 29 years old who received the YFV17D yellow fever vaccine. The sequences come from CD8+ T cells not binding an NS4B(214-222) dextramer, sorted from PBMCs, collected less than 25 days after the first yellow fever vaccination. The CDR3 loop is CSARDLSGRELFF. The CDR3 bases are TGCAGTGCTAGAGATCTTAGCGGTCGGGAGCTGTTTTTT.